This entry features one T cell receptor beta chain sequence. Its target is not known. This sample was included in a study of shared clonotypes between healthy human individuals. V lost 0 bases and J 0 bases, leaving 6 bases between the germline ends. Germline CDR1 is SGHRS and CDR2 is YFSETQ. This CDR3 spans 14 amino acids. General study points: The donor pool, a small one, limited the genetic and exposure-history diversity represented. Sequencing of the sorted subsets was shown by rarefaction to be incomplete despite large depth.

It was CD45RO-negative cells, positively selected for CCR7, that made up naive CD8 cells, with terminally differentiated effector memory CD45RA+ cells excluded. Among the donors, all were Caucasian adults who lived in Nashville, Tennessee. Authors' methods: Junction-only immunoSEQ sequences carried no quality scores, so filtering differed. Only in-frame clones appear in the TCRdb table, and some are missing; sequencing was by immunoSEQ multiplex PCR. That table gives V, J and clone size, and the DNA gave D and trimming. This table has about 2 million clones, just under 95% appearing once. V and J are TRBV5-1 and TRBJ1-2; no clear D. This TCR came from a man younger than 35 in good health. The sequenced sample consisted of naive CD8+ T cells sorted from blood. The CDR3 coding sequence is TGCGCCAGCAGCTTGGAACCGACTAACTATGGCTACACCTTC. Amino acids: CASSLEPTNYGYTF.